One and the same sample provided the 32 T cell receptor beta chains below, sequenced in a study of Tregs in tolerant kidney transplant recipients. Only in-frame clones appear in the TCRdb table, and some are missing; sequencing was by immunoSEQ multiplex PCR. The sample includes some 70,000 clones, less than 90% of them seen just once. This specimen consisted of CD4+ T cells from blood, obtained before the transplant. These receptors were collected from a human donor who received a combined kidney and bone marrow transplant.

DNA of the CDR3: TGTGCCAGCTCACCACTCCAGGTCTCGTTCAATGAGCAGTTCTTC. The encoded protein is CASSPLQVSFNEQFF. The chain recombines TRBV18 with TRBJ2-1; no definite D call. The germline V gene encodes CDR1 KGHSH and CDR2 LQKENI. The CDR3 runs 15 residues. V gave up 1 base and J gave up 6 bases, with 13 bases separating them.

The rearrangement links TRBV7-2 to TRBJ2-7; TRBD2 might be the D (6 bases). The germline V gene encodes CDR1 SGHTA and CDR2 FQGNSA. Trimming pared 1 base from V and 6 bases from J, leaving 13 bases between. The CDR3 is 14 residues long. CDR3 nucleotide sequence: TGTGCCAGCAGCTTAGGTCGAGCGGGCGGCGAGCAGTACTTC. Its protein product is CASSLGRAGGEQYF.

The genes are TRBV2 and TRBJ1-3; the D is unclear. Per germline, CDR1 SNHLY and CDR2 FYNNEI. V lost 6 bases and J 2 bases, leaving 14 bases between the germline ends. There are 15 residues in the CDR3. DNA for the CDR3: TGTGCCAGCAGGGGGTCGCGGGGTCCTGGAAACACCATATATTTT. This encodes CASRGSRGPGNTIYF.

The V and J genes are TRBV5-6 and TRBJ2-5; TRBD2 matches at 8 bases. Germline V lookup: CDR1 SGHDT, CDR2 YYEEEE. The ends lost 4 bases at V and 5 bases at J; junction bases unmatched: 10. The CDR3 contains 15 residues. The CDR3 bases are TGTGCCAGCAGCGAGGTTAGCGGGGTGGGTGAGACCCAGTACTTC. It is translated as CASSEVSGVGETQYF.

The CDR3 spells CASSSRPTGGAYEQYF. The DNA for the CDR3 is TGTGCCAGCAGCTCCCGCCCAACAGGGGGCGCCTACGAGCAGTACTTC. The chain couples TRBV7-2 to TRBJ2-7; 9 bases fit TRBD1. This CDR3 is 16 amino acids long. Germline CDR1 and CDR2: SGHTA and FQGNSA. Trimming cost V 4 bases and J 2 bases; bases outside gene matches: 9.

The table lists this clone with a count of one. The chain is built from TRBV6-6 and TRBJ2-1; 8 bases fit TRBD1. The CDR3 consists of 14 residues. V lost 6 bases, J lost 5 bases, and 6 bases stayed unmatched. Germline values: CDR1 MNHNY, CDR2 SVGAGI (reference sequence). The CDR3 nucleotides are TGTGCCAGCAGCAAGACAGGGGTCAACAATGAGCAGTTCTTC. This gives the protein CASSKTGVNNEQFF.

This clone was picked up one time. This sequence joins TRBV11-2 and TRBJ2-2, with TRBD1 identical over 7 bases. The CDR3 sequence is 14 residues long. After removal of 6 bases from V and 4 bases from J, the junction contained 5 bases not matched to a gene. Germline values: CDR1 SGHAT, CDR2 FQNNGV. The DNA for the CDR3 is TGTGCCAGCAGTACCGGGACAGTCACCGGGGAGCTGTTTTTT. Translated, it gives CASSTGTVTGELFF.

The chain links TRBV9 to TRBJ2-3, with unresolved D. Germline-derived CDR1 and CDR2 are SGDLS and YYNGEE. The CDR3 length is 14 residues. Between the trimmed V and J ends, which lost 1 base and 2 bases, there was a span of 8 bases. CDR3 sequence: CASSVRASTDTQYF. In DNA form, the CDR3 reads TGTGCCAGCAGCGTAAGAGCCTCCACAGATACGCAGTATTTT. The entire variable domain, with the rest obtained from reference TRBV9 and TRBJ2-3, is as follows: DSGVTQTPKHLITATGQRVTLRCSPRSGDLSVYWYQQSLDQGLQFLIQYYNGEERAKGNILERFSAQQFPDLHSELNLSSLELGDSALYFCASSVRASTDTQYFGPGTRLTVL.

The V gene is TRBV18, the J gene TRBJ2-5; D gene ambiguous. Trimming took 3 bases from V and 0 from J, leaving 2 bases between them. Germline loops: CDR1 KGHSH, CDR2 LQKENI. The CDR3 spans 12 residues. CDR3 coding DNA: TGTGCCAGCTCACCCTACCAAGAGACCCAGTACTTC. This sequence encodes CASSPYQETQYF.

The chain combines TRBV6-6 with TRBJ2-4; TRBD1 matches 7 bases. This CDR3 is 16 amino acids long. V dropped 7 bases and J dropped 0; count of bases not matched to a gene: 9. CDR1 and CDR2 from the germline V gene are MNHNY and SVGAGI (reference sequence). The CDR3 sequence is CASKTGQRLAKNIQYF. The CDR3 DNA reads TGTGCCAGCAAGACGGGACAGCGATTAGCCAAAAACATTCAGTACTTC.

This sequence joins TRBV4-1 and TRBJ1-5; unclear D gene. The CDR3 is 15 residues long. V lost 2 bases and J 1 base, leaving 9 bases between the germline ends. Germline CDR1 MGHRA, CDR2 YSYEKL. The CDR3 DNA reads TGCGCCAGCAGCCAACGAGGACTAAGCAATCAGCCCCAGCATTTT. Encoded protein: CASSQRGLSNQPQHF.

The J gene is TRBJ2-1, the V gene TRBV4-3; 9 bases match TRBD2. Germline V lookup: CDR1 LGHNA, CDR2 YSLEER. The V and J ends lost 0 bases and 4 bases, in that order; junction bases with no gene match: 13. The CDR3 consists of 19 residues. The CDR3 loop reads CASSQDNPLLAGFYNEQFF. CDR3 nucleotides: TGCGCCAGCAGCCAAGATAACCCCCTGCTAGCGGGGTTTTACAATGAGCAGTTCTTC.

Here the CDR3 reads CATSRDGGRNTGELFF. For the CDR3, the DNA is TGTGCCACCAGCAGAGATGGGGGGAGGAACACCGGGGAGCTGTTTTTT. The rearrangement joins TRBV15 to TRBJ2-2, with D tentatively TRBD2 (6 bases). Trimming took off 0 bases at V and 1 base at J, with 9 bases between the two ends. Germline V lookup: CDR1 LNHNV, CDR2 YYDKDF (reference sequence). The CDR3 length is 16 residues.

This chain joins TRBV28 and TRBJ2-1; weak D call: TRBD2 (5 bases). CDR3 length: 15 amino acids. From germline, CDR1 is MDHEN and CDR2 SYDVKM. The germline V and J ends were trimmed by 4 bases and 2 bases, with 12 bases remaining between them. In DNA, the CDR3 is TGTGCCAGCAGTTCTGGGAGTACGGCCTACAATGAGCAGTTCTTC. Translated, it gives CASSSGSTAYNEQFF.

The V gene is TRBV6-1, the J gene TRBJ2-7; 9 bases map to TRBD2. The J segment lost 2 bases and the V segment lost 8 bases, leaving 1 base of the junction unmatched. The germline gives CDR1 MNHNS, CDR2 SASEGT. This CDR3 is built from 12 residues. CDR3 region: CASRGGAYEQYF. The CDR3 DNA reads as TGTGCCAGCCGCGGGGGGGCCTACGAGCAGTACTTC.

This rearrangement joins TRBV29-1 to TRBJ1-2; 9 bases fit TRBD1. Germline V gene lookup returns CDR1 SQVTM and CDR2 ANQGSEA. CDR3 length: 14 residues. The trim removed 4 bases at V and 2 bases at J, leaving 5 bases unmatched. The CDR3 is CSVARDRDNYGYTF. DNA of the CDR3: TGCAGCGTTGCCCGGGACAGGGACAACTATGGCTACACCTTC.

The chain combines TRBV10-2 with TRBJ2-7; possibly TRBD1 for D (6 bases). Germline V gives CDR1 WSHSY, CDR2 SAAADI. Deletions cut 3 bases from V and 2 bases from J, with 17 bases between. The CDR3 runs to 16 residues. CDR3 sequence reads: CASSDGRGGSPYEQYF. The CDR3 region has the DNA TGCGCCAGCAGTGACGGTAGAGGGGGTTCCCCCTACGAGCAGTACTTC.

The chain employs TRBV27 and TRBJ1-1, with a weak D call TRBD1 (6 bases). Germline CDR1 and CDR2: MNHEY and SMNVEV (reference sequence). This CDR3 spans 14 amino acids. Trimming took off 4 bases at V and 1 base at J, with 10 bases between the two ends. The CDR3 DNA sequence: TGTGCCAGCAGTTACGGGGGGCCGAACACTGAAGCTTTCTTT. Residues: CASSYGGPNTEAFF.

The chain joins TRBV27 to TRBJ2-7, with TRBD1 matching over 8 bases. Looked up from germline, CDR1 is MNHEY and CDR2 is SMNVEV (reference sequence). The trim removed 3 bases at V and 6 bases at J, leaving 13 bases unmatched. The length of the CDR3 is 16 residues. In DNA, the CDR3 is TGTGCCAGCAGTTTGGACAGACCAAGACAGGGGTTCGAGCAGTACTTC. Amino acids: CASSLDRPRQGFEQYF.

The chain joins TRBV28 to TRBJ2-3, with 7 bases identical to TRBD2. Germline CDR1 MDHEN, CDR2 SYDVKM. The CDR3 covers 14 residues. Losses at the gene ends were 6 bases for V and 0 bases for J; bases not matched to a gene: 3. The CDR3 spells CASSLGGSTDTQYF. CDR3 nucleotide sequence: TGTGCCAGCAGCCTCGGGGGGAGCACAGATACGCAGTATTTT.

The sample holds one count of this clone. This CDR3 is CAWSVGDTAFF. The DNA of the CDR3 is TGTGCCTGGAGTGTAGGGGATACAGCTTTCTTT. The rearrangement links TRBV30 to TRBJ1-1; D perhaps matches TRBD1 (5 bases). The CDR3 has 11 amino acids. V lost 0 bases to trimming and J lost 10 bases, with 9 bases between them. The germline V gene encodes CDR1 GTSNPN and CDR2 SVGIG (reference sequence).

V usage is TRBV2 and J usage is TRBJ2-4; D unclear. With 7 bases removed from V and 3 bases from J, the gap between germline ends came to 10 bases. Germline V gene sequence: CDR1 SNHLY, CDR2 FYNNEI. The CDR3 consists of 13 residues. In nucleotides, the CDR3 is TGTGCCAGCAACATCCAGAACAAAAACATTCAGTACTTC. Its translation: CASNIQNKNIQYF.

This chain joins TRBV18 and TRBJ2-1, with 7 nucleotides matching TRBD2. The CDR3 is 16 amino acids. V lost 0 bases and J lost 6; bases outside the gene matches: 8. Germline CDR1 is KGHSH and CDR2 is LQKENI. As DNA, the CDR3 is TGTGCCAGCTCACCACCGTCTAGCGGACCCTTCAATGAGCAGTTCTTC. Encoded protein: CASSPPSSGPFNEQFF.

The chain combines TRBV7-3 with TRBJ2-1, with D maybe TRBD2 (6 bases). Per the germline V gene, CDR1 is SGHTA and CDR2 is FQGTGA. This CDR3 contains 14 residues. The V end lost 4 bases, the J end lost 10 bases, and 17 bases lay between the germline ends. For the CDR3, the DNA is TGTGCCAGCAGCTCGGGGACTCTGGTAGGAGAGCAGTTCTTC. This sequence encodes CASSSGTLVGEQFF.

V and J are TRBV29-1 and TRBJ2-1; a weak D match, TRBD1 (7 bases). V was cut by 0 bases and J by 14 bases, with 14 bases left in between. The germline V gene encodes CDR1 SQVTM and CDR2 ANQGSEA. This CDR3 has 12 amino acids. This CDR3 reads CSVEDQGGVEFF. CDR3 bases: TGCAGCGTTGAAGATCAGGGGGGAGTGGAGTTCTTC.

This sequence joins TRBV27 and TRBJ2-7, with 7 positions matching TRBD1. This CDR3 contains 14 residues. Germline CDR1 is MNHEY and CDR2 is SMNVEV (reference sequence). V gave up 10 bases and J gave up 6 bases; unmatched junction bases: 15. The DNA for the CDR3 is TGTGCCACCTTAAACCGGGACAGCCCGTCCGAGCAGTACTTC. Translated: CATLNRDSPSEQYF.

The genes are TRBV29-1 and TRBJ1-2; the D gene is possibly TRBD1 (6 bases). Germline CDR1 reads SQVTM; CDR2 reads ANQGSEA. V gave up 2 bases and J gave up 2 bases, with 6 bases separating them. This CDR3 is built from 12 residues. This CDR3 reads CSVEQGNYGYTF. The CDR3 DNA reads as TGCAGCGTTGAACAGGGGAACTATGGCTACACCTTC. Together with reference TRBV29-1 and TRBJ1-2, the CDR3 gives the full variable domain: SAVISQKPSRDICQRGTSLTIQCQVDSQVTMMFWYRQQPGQSLTLIATANQGSEATYESGFVIDKFPISRPNLTFSTLTVSNMSPEDSSIYLCSVEQGNYGYTFGSGTRLTVV.

The rearrangement uses TRBV14 and TRBJ2-7; a weak D match, TRBD2 (6 bases). This CDR3 is built from 13 residues. V was clipped by 4 bases and J by 7 bases, with 14 bases between them. CDR1 and CDR2 (germline): SGHDN, FVKESK. The CDR3 DNA reads TGTGCCAGCAGCCTACGGGAGTGGGGAGAGCAGTACTTC. This encodes CASSLREWGEQYF. Together with reference TRBV14 and TRBJ2-7, the CDR3 gives the full variable domain: EAGVTQFPSHSVIEKGQTVTLRCDPISGHDNLYWYRRVMGKEIKFLLHFVKESKQDESGMPNNRFLAERTGGTYSTLKVQPAELEDSGVYFCASSLREWGEQYFGPGTRLTVT.

The V and J genes are TRBV4-1 and TRBJ1-1, with no clear D. Trimming removed 0 bases at V and 1 base at J, with 9 bases between. The CDR3 loop spans 15 amino acids. Germline CDR1 and CDR2: MGHRA and YSYEKL. The CDR3 sequence is CASSQDQARNTEAFF. DNA for the CDR3: TGCGCCAGCAGCCAAGATCAAGCGAGGAACACTGAAGCTTTCTTT.

The chain carries TRBV9 and TRBJ1-3, with unresolved D. Germline CDR1 and CDR2: SGDLS and YYNGEE. V lost 7 bases, J lost 4 bases, and 15 bases lay in between. This CDR3 spans 14 amino acids. CDR3 in DNA: TGTGCCAGCTCCAGACCGACGGGAGGAAACACCATATATTTT. Translating it yields CASSRPTGGNTIYF.

The rearrangement joins TRBV5-6 to TRBJ2-5; 9 nucleotides agree with TRBD1. CDR1 and CDR2 from the germline V gene are SGHDT and YYEEEE. This CDR3 is 15 amino acids long. Unmatched junction bases numbered 7, after V lost 3 bases and J lost 4 bases. The CDR3 spells CASSSDRGSIETQYF. The CDR3 DNA is TGTGCCAGCAGCTCGGACAGGGGAAGTATAGAGACCCAGTACTTC.

The chain has TRBV7-2 and TRBJ2-3, with a weak D call TRBD2 (5 bases). V was trimmed by 6 bases and J by 6 bases, leaving 16 bases between them. Germline V lookup: CDR1 SGHTA, CDR2 FQGNSA. This CDR3 contains 14 residues. CDR3: CASSTYLLGDTQYF. The CDR3 DNA follows: TGTGCCAGCAGTACCTACCTACTAGGGGATACGCAGTATTTT.